The source of this T cell receptor beta chain is a study of blood T cell repertoires in COVID-19. Study-level background: The United States, Italy and Spain were the sources of the acute and convalescent COVID-19 samples. In each case, the material was cDNA or gDNA derived from T cells, B-cell-depleted T cells, or PBMCs.

Under the authors' procedure: Researchers report that nucleated cell counts were estimated from reference gene primer amplification. TCRdb's table, derived via immunoSEQ multiplex PCR, lists solely in-frame clones and lacks some. V and J calls plus clone size are reproduced from that table; the DNA served to infer D and trimming. The profile covers approximately 190,000 clones, with roughly 84% appearing a single time and 5.5% to 7% taken by the ten largest. The V gene's germline CDR1 is SGHTS and CDR2 YDEGEE. CDR3 length: 16 amino acids. The germline V and J ends were trimmed by 2 bases and 4 bases, with 16 bases remaining between them.

The chain carries TRBV5-8 and TRBJ1-3, with D maybe TRBD1 (6 bases). The TCR was taken from a woman in her 40s who had recovered from COVID-19. The material sequenced was peripheral blood. CDR3 bases: TGTGCCAGCAGCTTCACTTACAGGGCGGCCGGAAACACCATATATTTT. As protein: CASSFTYRAAGNTIYF.